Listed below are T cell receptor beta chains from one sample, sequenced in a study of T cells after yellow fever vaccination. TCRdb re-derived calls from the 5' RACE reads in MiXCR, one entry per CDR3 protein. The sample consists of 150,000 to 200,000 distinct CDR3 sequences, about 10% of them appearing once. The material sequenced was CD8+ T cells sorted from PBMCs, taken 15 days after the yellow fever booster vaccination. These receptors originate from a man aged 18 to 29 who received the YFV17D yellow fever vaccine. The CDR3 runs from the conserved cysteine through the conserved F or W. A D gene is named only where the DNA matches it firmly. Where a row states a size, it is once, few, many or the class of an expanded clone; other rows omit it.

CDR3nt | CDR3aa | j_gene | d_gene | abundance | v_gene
TGTGCCAGGGGGACAGCAGTCCAAGAGACCCAGTACTTC | CARGTAVQETQYF | TRBJ2-5 | TRBD1 | few | TRBV19
TGTGCCAGCAGCTTAGAGGGGGCAAGGACAGATACGCAGTATTTT | CASSLEGARTDTQYF | TRBJ2-3 | NA | NA | TRBV11-2
TGCGCCAGCAGCCAAGAATGGGGACTCTACGAGCAGTACTTC | CASSQEWGLYEQYF | TRBJ2-7 | NA | NA | TRBV4-1
TGCGCCAGCAGCCGAACACAGGGCCCCACTGAAGCTTTCTTT | CASSRTQGPTEAFF | TRBJ1-1 | NA | NA | TRBV4-3
TGTGCCACCAGTATCGACGGCCTCAATGAGCAGTTCTTC | CATSIDGLNEQFF | TRBJ2-1 | NA | many | TRBV15
TGTGCCAGCAGCTCCCTTGGTAGCCTGCTTGCAGATACGCAGTATTTT | CASSSLGSLLADTQYF | TRBJ2-3 | NA | NA | TRBV7-9
TGTGCCAGCAGAAAATTGGGGGTGCGGGGGGGCACAGATACGCAGTATTTT | CASRKLGVRGGTDTQYF | TRBJ2-3 | TRBD2 | few | TRBV28
TGTGCCAGCAGCTTGGGGTCCGGATCACCCCTCCACTTT | CASSLGSGSPLHF | TRBJ1-6 | NA | NA | TRBV5-4
TGTGCTAGCAGCCCCGGGGAGGATTACTCCTACAATGAGCAGTTCTTC | CASSPGEDYSYNEQFF | TRBJ2-1 | NA | few | TRBV7-7
TGTGCCAGCAGTCGAACCAGGGGAGTGAATTCACCCCTCCACTTT | CASSRTRGVNSPLHF | TRBJ1-6 | NA | NA | TRBV7-9
TGCGCCAGCAGCCAAGATCCCCTGACAGGGATGAACACTGAAGCTTTCTTT | CASSQDPLTGMNTEAFF | TRBJ1-1 | TRBD1 | few | TRBV4-3
TGTGCCAGCAGCTTGCTGGGACTTGGGGAGACCCAGTACTTC | CASSLLGLGETQYF | TRBJ2-5 | NA | NA | TRBV5-4
TGTGCCAGTAGTCCCAGGCTGACCTACGAGCAGTACTTC | CASSPRLTYEQYF | TRBJ2-7 | NA | many | TRBV19
TGTGCCAGCTCAACGGGGACAGGGACCCATTCACCCCTCCACTTT | CASSTGTGTHSPLHF | TRBJ1-6 | TRBD1 | few | TRBV18
TGTGCCAGCAGTGTTTACGGGACAGGGAAAAGCTCTGGAAACACCATATATTTT | CASSVYGTGKSSGNTIYF | TRBJ1-3 | TRBD1 | few | TRBV6-1
TGTGCCAGTAGTAGAGGACAGGGACTCTCCTATGGCTACACCTTC | CASSRGQGLSYGYTF | TRBJ1-2 | TRBD1 | few | TRBV19
TGTGCCAGCAGTTTCCCGAGCTCCTATGGCTACACCTTC | CASSFPSSYGYTF | TRBJ1-2 | NA | few | TRBV12-3/TRBV12-4
TGTGCCACCAGCGGCGGGGGGCTCACAGATACGCAGTATTTT | CATSGGGLTDTQYF | TRBJ2-3 | TRBD2 | NA | TRBV15
TGTGCCAGCACCTGGGGACAGGGGAATTCACCCCTCCACTTT | CASTWGQGNSPLHF | TRBJ1-6 | TRBD1 | few | TRBV27
TGCGCCAGCAGCCAAGATCTCAAGGTATCGGATGAGCAGTTCTTC | CASSQDLKVSDEQFF | TRBJ2-1 | NA | few | TRBV4-3
TGTGCCAGCAGTTTTGGGGGGGCGGTAGATACGCAGTATTTT | CASSFGGAVDTQYF | TRBJ2-3 | NA | NA | TRBV12-3/TRBV12-4
TGCAGCGTGGACGCCGGGGTCATGGCGGAAACGCAGTATTTT | CSVDAGVMAETQYF | TRBJ2-3 | NA | NA | TRBV29-1
TGTGCCAGCAGCCAAGGGGGTGAGGAGCAGTACTTC | CASSQGGEEQYF | TRBJ2-7 | NA | few | TRBV21-1
TGTGCCAGCAGCGGACCTAGTAGTCACACCGGGGAGCTGTTTTTT | CASSGPSSHTGELFF | TRBJ2-2 | NA | few | TRBV11-2
TGCAGTACCACCCGGGAACCTAATGAAAAACTGTTTTTT | CSTTREPNEKLFF | TRBJ1-4 | NA | NA | TRBV20-1
TGTGCCACCAGTGCAGGCTGGGACAGGCACCAAGAGACCCAGTACTTC | CATSAGWDRHQETQYF | TRBJ2-5 | TRBD1 | NA | TRBV24-1
TGTGCCAGCAGTGCCGGACAGGGAGCCGGAAACACCATATATTTT | CASSAGQGAGNTIYF | TRBJ1-3 | TRBD1 | NA | TRBV6-2/TRBV6-3
TGTGCCAGCAGTCGGGTGGGACAGGGTGATTCACCCCTCCACTTT | CASSRVGQGDSPLHF | TRBJ1-6 | TRBD1 | few | TRBV28
TGCAGTGCTAGAGCGGACACTGAAGCTTTCTTT | CSARADTEAFF | TRBJ1-1 | NA | few | TRBV20-1
TGCGCCAGCAGCCAAGAATGGGACAGCAGACTCTACGAGCAGTACTTC | CASSQEWDSRLYEQYF | TRBJ2-7 | TRBD1 | few | TRBV4-3
TGTGCCACCAGTGCCCCGGCCAGCGGGGGAATCCGCGATGAGCAGTTCTTC | CATSAPASGGIRDEQFF | TRBJ2-1 | TRBD2 | few | TRBV24-1
TGTGCCAGCGGTGGGTTGATTCCGAACACTGAAGCTTTCTTT | CASGGLIPNTEAFF | TRBJ1-1 | NA | NA | TRBV7-9
TGTGCCAGCAGCGATGACAAAACGAACACTGAAGCTTTCTTT | CASSDDKTNTEAFF | TRBJ1-1 | NA | few | TRBV21-1
TGTGCCAGCAGTTCCCTCGGGACCCCCGACCCTGAAGCTTTCTTT | CASSSLGTPDPEAFF | TRBJ1-1 | NA | NA | TRBV12-3/TRBV12-4
TGTGCCAGCAGCTTGTACCCGGGACTAGCGATTGAGACCCAGTACTTC | CASSLYPGLAIETQYF | TRBJ2-5 | TRBD2 | NA | TRBV7-3
TGTGCCAGCAGTGTGGGACAGGGGGCGCTCAATGAGCAGTTCTTC | CASSVGQGALNEQFF | TRBJ2-1 | TRBD1 | NA | TRBV6-5
TGTGCCAGCAGCTGGGACTACTCCTACGAGCAGTACTTC | CASSWDYSYEQYF | TRBJ2-7 | TRBD2 | many | TRBV7-2
TGTGCCAGCAGTTCAGAGTCAGGCCGCCTTTTCTATGGCTACACCTTC | CASSSESGRLFYGYTF | TRBJ1-2 | NA | few | TRBV6-5
TGCGCCAGCAGGTCTTGGACAGGGGGAAAGGACCATGGCTACACCTTC | CASRSWTGGKDHGYTF | TRBJ1-2 | TRBD1 | few | TRBV5-1
TGCGCCAGCAGCCAAGGACAGGAGAATTCACCCCTCCACTTT | CASSQGQENSPLHF | TRBJ1-6 | NA | many | TRBV4-1
TGTGCCAGAATGGACGGTGGGAACACTGAAGCTTTCTTT | CARMDGGNTEAFF | TRBJ1-1 | NA | NA | TRBV12-3/TRBV12-4
TGCGCCAGCAGCCCCCTTCCGGGCAATGAGCAGTTCTTC | CASSPLPGNEQFF | TRBJ2-1 | NA | many | TRBV5-1
TGTGCCAGCAGCCGAGGTATCTCCTACAATGAGCAGTTCTTC | CASSRGISYNEQFF | TRBJ2-1 | NA | few | TRBV3-1
TGCGCCAGCAGCCAAGATTACGGAGCATTACGGCACTTC | CASSQDYGALRHF | TRBJ2-7 | NA | many | TRBV4-3
TGTGCCAGCAGCCCCGAGTGGGACAACTATGGCTACACCTTC | CASSPEWDNYGYTF | TRBJ1-2 | NA | NA | TRBV7-9
TGTGCCAGCAGCTTTCCGGGTATCACAGATACGCAGTATTTT | CASSFPGITDTQYF | TRBJ2-3 | NA | few | TRBV7-9
TGTGCCAGCAGACCAGCCGGGACTAGCGGCCTCTCGAATGAGCAGTTCTTC | CASRPAGTSGLSNEQFF | TRBJ2-1 | TRBD2 | few | TRBV6-2/TRBV6-3
TGCGCCAGCAGCCACGGACCGGGGGGGACGGACACTGAAGCTTTCTTT | CASSHGPGGTDTEAFF | TRBJ1-1 | NA | few | TRBV4-1
TGCGCCAGCAGCTTGGCAAACCGGGCTCGAGGCGATGAGCAGTTCTTC | CASSLANRARGDEQFF | TRBJ2-1 | NA | NA | TRBV5-1